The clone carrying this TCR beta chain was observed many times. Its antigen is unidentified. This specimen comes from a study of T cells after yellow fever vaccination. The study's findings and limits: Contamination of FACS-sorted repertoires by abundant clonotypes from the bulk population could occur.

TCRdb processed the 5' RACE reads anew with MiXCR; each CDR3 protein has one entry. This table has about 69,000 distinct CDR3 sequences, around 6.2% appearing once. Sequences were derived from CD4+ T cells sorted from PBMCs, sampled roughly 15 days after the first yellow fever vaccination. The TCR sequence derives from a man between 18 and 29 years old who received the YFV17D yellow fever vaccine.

The chain's CDR3 is CASSYSGPPYEQYF. As DNA, the CDR3 is TGTGCCAGCAGTTACTCGGGCCCTCCCTACGAGCAGTACTTC. The genes are TRBV6-5 and TRBJ2-7; no reliable D call. The CDR3 loop spans 14 amino acids. Trimming removed 0 bases at V and 2 bases at J, with 8 bases between. CDR1 and CDR2 from the germline V gene are MNHEY and SVGAGI.